These 5 T cell receptor beta chains were sequenced from one sample in a study of blood T cell repertoires in COVID-19. Libraries were prepared by immunoSEQ multiplex PCR; TCRdb keeps only in-frame clonotypes and omits some of them. The table has around 69,000 clones, nearly 90% seen once. Sequenced sample: peripheral blood. The source is a woman in her forties or fifties with active COVID-19.

The chain combines TRBV6-5 with TRBJ2-7; D uncertain. The V end was cut by 1 base, the J end by 6 bases, with 7 bases between. This CDR3 region has 12 residues. CDR1 and CDR2 from the germline V gene are MNHEY and SVGAGI. The DNA for the CDR3 is TGTGCCAGCAGTTACTTCCTAGGCGAGCAGTACTTC. It encodes CASSYFLGEQYF.

The gene calls are TRBV27 and TRBJ2-3; TRBD2 agrees at 10 bases. Trimming removed 4 bases from V and 4 bases from J; junction bases left unmatched: 20. Per germline, CDR1 MNHEY and CDR2 SMNVEV (reference sequence). The CDR3 is 20 residues long. CDR3 residues: CASSSKPASGRKVGPDTQYF. The CDR3 region has the DNA TGTGCCAGCAGTTCGAAACCCGCTAGCGGGAGAAAGGTGGGCCCAGATACGCAGTATTTT.

V and J are TRBV5-1 and TRBJ2-2; 10 bases line up with TRBD2. The CDR3 runs 15 residues. Trimming at V came to 5 bases and at J to 6 bases, leaving 7 bases not matched to a gene. From germline, CDR1 is SGHRS and CDR2 YFSETQ. DNA for the CDR3: TGCGCCAGCAGACTAGGGACTAGCGCGGCCGGGGAGCTGTTTTTT. Its protein is CASRLGTSAAGELFF.

J is TRBJ2-7 and V is TRBV9; the D is unclear. Trimming pared 7 bases from V and 1 base from J, leaving 12 bases between. Germline-derived CDR1 and CDR2 are SGDLS and YYNGEE. This CDR3 comprises 13 residues. The CDR3 loop reads CASSPPGSYEQYF. The CDR3 nucleotides are TGTGCCAGCTCCCCTCCGGGTTCCTACGAGCAGTACTTC. Drawing the rest from reference TRBV9 and TRBJ2-7, the complete variable domain is DSGVTQTPKHLITATGQRVTLRCSPRSGDLSVYWYQQSLDQGLQFLIQYYNGEERAKGNILERFSAQQFPDLHSELNLSSLELGDSALYFCASSPPGSYEQYFGPGTRLTVT.

The chain uses TRBV9 and TRBJ2-1; D might be TRBD1 (6 bases). V was cut by 3 bases and J by 0 bases, with 22 bases left in between. The CDR3 has 19 amino acids. From germline, CDR1 is SGDLS and CDR2 YYNGEE. The CDR3 reads CASSDNPSPDRSSYNEQFF. In DNA form, the CDR3 reads TGTGCCAGCAGCGATAATCCTTCTCCCGACAGGAGCTCCTACAATGAGCAGTTCTTC.